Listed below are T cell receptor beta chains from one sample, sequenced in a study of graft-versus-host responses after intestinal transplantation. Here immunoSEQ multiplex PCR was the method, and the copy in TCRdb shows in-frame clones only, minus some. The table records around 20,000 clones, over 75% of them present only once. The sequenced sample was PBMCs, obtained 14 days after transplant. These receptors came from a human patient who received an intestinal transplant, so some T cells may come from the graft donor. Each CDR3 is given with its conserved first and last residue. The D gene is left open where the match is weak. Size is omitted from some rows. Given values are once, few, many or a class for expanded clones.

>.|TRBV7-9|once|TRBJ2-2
TGTGCCAGCACGAGGCTTTTTAACACCGGGGAGCTGTTTTTT
CASTRLFNTGELFF
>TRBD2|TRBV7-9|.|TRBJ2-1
TGTGCCAGCAGCTCAGGGACTAGCGGTCCAACCTACAATGAGCAGTTCTTC
CASSSGTSGPTYNEQFF
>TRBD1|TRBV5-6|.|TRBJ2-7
TGTGCCAGCAGCTCAGGGACAGACTACGAGCAGTACTTC
CASSSGTDYEQYF
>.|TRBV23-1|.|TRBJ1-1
TGCGCCAGCAGTCAAGCGGTGAACACTGAAGCTTTCTTT
CASSQAVNTEAFF
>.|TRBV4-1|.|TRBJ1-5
TGCGCCAGCAGCCAAGTTAGGGGCACTAATCAGCCCCAGCATTTT
CASSQVRGTNQPQHF
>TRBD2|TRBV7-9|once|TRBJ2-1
TGTGCCAGCAGCTTAGGGACTAGCGGGATAGAGGAGTTCTTC
CASSLGTSGIEEFF
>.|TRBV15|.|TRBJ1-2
TGTGCCACCAGCAGAGACTCCACAGGGCCCTCCCTTGGTGGCTACACCTTC
CATSRDSTGPSLGGYTF
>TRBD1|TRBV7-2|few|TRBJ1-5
TGTGCCAGCAGCCTATCTTCTATCGGGACAGGTAGATATCAGCCCCAGCATTTT
CASSLSSIGTGRYQPQHF
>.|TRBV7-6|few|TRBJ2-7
TGTGCCAGCAGCTTCGGACCCTCCTACGAGCAGTACTTC
CASSFGPSYEQYF
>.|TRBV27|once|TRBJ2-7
TGTGCCAGCAGTTTAGGTTGGGACCCTTACGAGCAGTACTTC
CASSLGWDPYEQYF
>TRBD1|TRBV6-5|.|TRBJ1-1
TGTGCCAGCAGCCTAACAGGGGGAAACACTGAAGCTTTCTTT
CASSLTGGNTEAFF
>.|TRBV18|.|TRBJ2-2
TGTGCCAGCTCACCGACAGTGTGGAACACCGGGGAGCTGTTTTTT
CASSPTVWNTGELFF
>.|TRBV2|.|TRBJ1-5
TGTGCCAGCAGTGAATTCACAGCTAGCAATCAGCCCCAGCATTTT
CASSEFTASNQPQHF
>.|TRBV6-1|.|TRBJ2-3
TGTGCCAGCAGTGTAATGCCAGGGTCAGATACGCAGTATTTT
CASSVMPGSDTQYF
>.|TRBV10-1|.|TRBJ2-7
TGCGCCAGCAGTGAGTCGGCACGTTACGAGCAGTACTTC
CASSESARYEQYF
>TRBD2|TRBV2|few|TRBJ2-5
TGTGCCAGCAGTGAAGCGCCGGGAGGCGAGACCCAGTACTTC
CASSEAPGGETQYF
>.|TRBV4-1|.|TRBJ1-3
TGCGCCAGCAGCCAAGCAACCATAATGACGAGGGGAAACACCATATATTTT
CASSQATIMTRGNTIYF
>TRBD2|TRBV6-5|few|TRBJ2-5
TGTGCCAGCAGCGAAGCGGGAGTGGAGGGGACCCAGTACTTC
CASSEAGVEGTQYF
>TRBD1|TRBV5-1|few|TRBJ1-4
TGCGCCAGCAGCTCCTCACCACAGGGGCCCATCTCTCCTAATGAAAAACTGTTTTTT
CASSSSPQGPISPNEKLFF
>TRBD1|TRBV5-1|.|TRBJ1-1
TGCGCCAGCAGCTTGGCACAGGGGGCGGTCACTGAAGCTTTCTTT
CASSLAQGAVTEAFF
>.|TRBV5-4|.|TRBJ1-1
TGTGCCAGCAGCTTGTGGGGGAACACTGAAGCTTTCTTT
CASSLWGNTEAFF
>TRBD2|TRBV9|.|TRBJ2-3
TGTGCCAGCAGTGCTAGCGGGGGCCCCCCAGATACGCAGTATTTT
CASSASGGPPDTQYF
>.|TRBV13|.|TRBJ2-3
TGTGCCAGCAGCTTAGCGGGAGATACGCAGTATTTT
CASSLAGDTQYF
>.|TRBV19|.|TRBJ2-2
TGTGCCAGTAGTATAGGGACAAACACCGGGGAGCTGTTTTTT
CASSIGTNTGELFF
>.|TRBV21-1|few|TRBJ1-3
TGTGCCAGCAGCAAAGACAGCTCTGGAAACACCATATATTTT
CASSKDSSGNTIYF
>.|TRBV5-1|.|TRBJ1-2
TGCGCCAGCAGCTTGGGGGAGGGCTTCTATGGCTACACCTTC
CASSLGEGFYGYTF
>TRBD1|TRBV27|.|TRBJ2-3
TGTGCCAGCAGACGGACAGGGGAAGGGCAGTATTTT
CASRRTGEGQYF
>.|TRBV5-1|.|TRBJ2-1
TGCGCCAGCAGCTTGGATTTTCGGGGACTCGGTAGCGAGAGGGGGAATGAGCAGTTCTTC
CASSLDFRGLGSERGNEQFF
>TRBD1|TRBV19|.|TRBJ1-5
TGTGCCAGTAGGGACAGGGATGCGAGCAATCAGCCCCAGCATTTT
CASRDRDASNQPQHF
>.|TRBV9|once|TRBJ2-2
TGTGCCAGCAGCGTAGAAAACACCGGGGAGCTGTTTTTT
CASSVENTGELFF
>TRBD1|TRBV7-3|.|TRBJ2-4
TGTGCCAGCAGCTTAAGTGTTCAGGGGGTGGCCAAAAACATTCAGTACTTC
CASSLSVQGVAKNIQYF
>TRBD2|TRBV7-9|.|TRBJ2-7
TGTGCCAGCAGCACGACTAGCGGGAACGAGCAGTACTTC
CASSTTSGNEQYF
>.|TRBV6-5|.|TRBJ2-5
TGTGCCAGCAGTTACTCTAGGAGGGGGGAGACCCAGTACTTC
CASSYSRRGETQYF
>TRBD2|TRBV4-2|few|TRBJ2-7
TGTGCCAGCAGCCAACCGGGACTAGCGGGGGGGAGGGCGTCCTACGAGCAGTACTTC
CASSQPGLAGGRASYEQYF
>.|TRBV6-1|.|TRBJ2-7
TGTGCCAGCAGTGAAGCTGGCGGCTGGGACGAGCAGTACTTC
CASSEAGGWDEQYF
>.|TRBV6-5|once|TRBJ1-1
TGTGCCAGCAGTGTCTTCGGAACTGAAGCTTTCTTT
CASSVFGTEAFF
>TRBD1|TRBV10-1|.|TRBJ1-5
TGCGCCAGCAGGGTACGATTAGGGGGCTCGCATCAGCCCCAGCATTTT
CASRVRLGGSHQPQHF
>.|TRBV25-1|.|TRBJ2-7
TGTGCCAGCAGTGACTCCAGGGTTAGGTCCTACGAGCAGTACTTC
CASSDSRVRSYEQYF
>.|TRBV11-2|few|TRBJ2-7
TGTGCCAGCAGCCCATGGGCAGGGAACACCTACGAGCAGTACTTC
CASSPWAGNTYEQYF
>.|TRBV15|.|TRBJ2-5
TGTGCCACCAGCCCCAGTCGGGGGCCGGTCGGGGAGACCCAGTACTTC
CATSPSRGPVGETQYF
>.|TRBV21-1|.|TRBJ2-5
TGTGCCAGCAGCGCCACTAGCGGAAAAGAGACCCAGTACTTC
CASSATSGKETQYF
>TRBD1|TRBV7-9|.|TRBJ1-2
TGTGCCAGCAGCTCTTTCGACAGGGATGGCTACACCTTC
CASSSFDRDGYTF
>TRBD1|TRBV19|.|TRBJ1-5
TGTGCCAGTAGTAGGGGGCAGGGGGCAAGCAATCAGCCCCAGCATTTT
CASSRGQGASNQPQHF
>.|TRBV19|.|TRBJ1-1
TGTGCCAGTAGTAGGGGACCCAAGGACACTGAAGCTTTCTTT
CASSRGPKDTEAFF
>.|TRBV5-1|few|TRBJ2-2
TGCGCCAGCAGCTTGGGAGGGAGACGGACCGGGGAGCTGTTTTTT
CASSLGGRRTGELFF
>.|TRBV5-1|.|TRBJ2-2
TGCGCCAGCAGCTTGGGCAACACCGGGGAGCTGTTTTTT
CASSLGNTGELFF
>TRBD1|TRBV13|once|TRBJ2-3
TGTGCCAGCAGCCTCGACAGGGGCACAGATACGCAGTATTTT
CASSLDRGTDTQYF
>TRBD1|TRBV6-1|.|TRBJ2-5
TGTGCCAGCAGAGGGACAGGGCTCCAAGAGACCCAGTACTTC
CASRGTGLQETQYF
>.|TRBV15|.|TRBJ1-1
TGTGCCACCAGCAGAACCAGGAACACTGAAGCTTTCTTT
CATSRTRNTEAFF
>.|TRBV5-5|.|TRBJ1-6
TGTGCCAGCAGCTTGATCGGTAGCTCCTATAATTCACCCCTCCACTTT
CASSLIGSSYNSPLHF
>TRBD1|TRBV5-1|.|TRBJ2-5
TGCGCCAGCAGCTTGGCACTTACAGGGGCGGAGACCCAGTACTTC
CASSLALTGAETQYF